Shown below are 30 T cell receptor beta chains from a single sample sequenced in a study of cytomegalovirus exposure and HLA in healthy donors. Profiled with immunoSEQ multiplex PCR; TCRdb holds only in-frame clones, not every one. Seen here are roughly 150,000 clones, around 80% observed once, and the top ten hold around 27%. The source material was PBMCs. Every receptor here comes from a man aged 25 to 40 in good health and CMV-seropositive.

This clone was picked up many times. The chain uses TRBV5-6 and TRBJ2-7; TRBD2 agrees at 9 bases. Germline CDR1 is SGHDT and CDR2 is YYEEEE. V trimming: 4 bases; J trimming: 3 bases; junction bases outside the gene matches: 8. CDR3 length equals 15 residues. The CDR3 is CASSAPGLAGYEQYF. The CDR3 DNA reads as TGTGCCAGCAGCGCTCCGGGACTAGCAGGCTACGAGCAGTACTTC.

The chain couples TRBV9 to TRBJ2-3; 12 bases fit TRBD2. CDR3 length equals 16 residues. Germline CDR1 is SGDLS and CDR2 is YYNGEE. Trimming removed 3 bases from V and 1 base from J; junction bases left unmatched: 3. The CDR3 DNA sequence: TGTGCCAGCAGCGAGCGGACTAGCGGGGGCACAGATACGCAGTATTTT. It codes for CASSERTSGGTDTQYF.

The chain couples TRBV7-2 to TRBJ1-1; D remains ambiguous. The CDR3 totals 15 residues. CDR1 SGHTA and CDR2 FQGNSA come from the germline V gene. Trimming shortened V by 4 bases and J by 3 bases, and 15 bases separated the two germline ends. CDR3 sequence reads: CASSSGRRKDTEAFF. CDR3 DNA sequence: TGTGCCAGCAGCTCCGGCCGGAGAAAAGACACTGAAGCTTTCTTT.

The V call is TRBV5-8, the J call TRBJ2-7; TRBD1 matches 9 bases. The trim removed 0 bases at V and 2 bases at J, leaving 6 bases unmatched. The CDR3 is made up of 16 amino acids. CDR1 is SGHTS, CDR2 YDEGEE, per germline. CDR3 DNA sequence: TGTGCCAGCAGCTTGGCCTACGGACAGGGGACCTACGAGCAGTACTTC. This codes for CASSLAYGQGTYEQYF.

The genes are TRBV4-1 and TRBJ1-2; weak D call: TRBD1 (5 bases). Germline-derived CDR1 and CDR2 are MGHRA and YSYEKL. The CDR3 covers 15 residues. Trimming cost V 4 bases and J 2 bases, with 14 bases left between them. The CDR3 sequence: CASSRGGGANYGYTF. The CDR3 bases are TGCGCCAGCAGCCGGGGTGGAGGGGCCAACTATGGCTACACCTTC.

This chain joins TRBV5-4 and TRBJ1-5; unclear D gene. Trimming left V 4 bases short and J 4 bases short, with 6 bases between. CDR3 length: 12 residues. Germline lookup yields CDR1 SGHNT and CDR2 YYREEE (reference sequence). The CDR3 DNA is TGTGCCAGCAGCCCTTCGAATCAGCCCCAGCATTTT. Encoded protein: CASSPSNQPQHF.

The rearrangement uses TRBV4-2 and TRBJ1-4; D might be TRBD1 (6 bases). The length of the CDR3 is 16 residues. The germline V gene encodes CDR1 LGHNA and CDR2 YNFKEQ. V was clipped by 1 base and J by 5 bases, with 14 bases between them. CDR3 sequence (DNA): TGTGCCAGCAGCCAAGCTACAGGGTGGGAGAATGAAAAACTGTTTTTT. Encoded protein: CASSQATGWENEKLFF.

J is TRBJ2-7 and V is TRBV7-8; weak D call: TRBD1 (6 bases). Trimming took 1 base from V and 1 from J, leaving 14 bases between them. This CDR3 region has 16 residues. Germline V gives CDR1 SGHVS, CDR2 FQNEAQ. The CDR3 reads CASSLGGQGNSYEQYF. CDR3 in DNA: TGTGCCAGCAGCTTAGGGGGGCAGGGGAATTCCTACGAGCAGTACTTC.

This chain uses TRBV11-2 with TRBJ1-2; a weak D match, TRBD1 (5 bases). V lost 0 bases and J 6 bases, leaving 17 bases between the germline ends. Germline lookup yields CDR1 SGHAT and CDR2 FQNNGV. The CDR3 length is 16 residues. Here the CDR3 reads CASSLDVGRGRDGYTF. CDR3 bases: TGTGCCAGCAGCTTAGATGTGGGGCGGGGGAGAGATGGCTACACCTTC.

The chain recombines TRBV2 with TRBJ2-2; TRBD2 matches at 8 bases. Germline V gene sequence: CDR1 SNHLY, CDR2 FYNNEI. Trimming removed 7 bases from V and 4 bases from J; junction bases left unmatched: 11. The CDR3 has 16 residues. The DNA of the CDR3 is TGTGCCAGCACCTACGGGGGGGGTCCGGCCACCGGGGAGCTGTTTTTT. It specifies CASTYGGGPATGELFF.

V usage is TRBV10-3 and J usage is TRBJ1-1; possible D gene TRBD1, 6 bases. This CDR3 has 13 residues. The germline V and J ends were trimmed by 10 bases and 4 bases, with 16 bases remaining between them. Germline V gene data show CDR1 as ENHRY and CDR2 as SYGVKD. CDR3 sequence: CATSQGEGTEAFF. CDR3 coding DNA: TGTGCCACCTCACAGGGAGAAGGCACTGAAGCTTTCTTT.

This chain connects TRBV7-6 to TRBJ1-3; D is perhaps TRBD1 (5 bases). Germline CDR1 SGHVS, CDR2 FNYEAQ. The V gene lost 5 bases and the J gene lost 0 bases, with 11 bases spanning the gap. The CDR3 is 15 residues long. The CDR3 region is CASSPSGDSGNTIYF. The CDR3 DNA reads TGTGCCAGCAGCCCCTCGGGGGACTCTGGAAACACCATATATTTT.

This chain uses TRBV19 with TRBJ1-5; TRBD1 might be the D (5 bases). Trimming cost V 5 bases and J 0 bases, with 14 bases left between them. The CDR3 loop spans 16 amino acids. The germline gives CDR1 LNHDA, CDR2 SQIVND (reference sequence). The CDR3 protein is CASSSRWGDSNQPQHF. CDR3 in DNA: TGTGCCAGTAGTTCTCGTTGGGGCGATAGCAATCAGCCCCAGCATTTT. The full variable domain, rest sourced from reference TRBV19 and TRBJ1-5, is DGGITQSPKYLFRKEGQNVTLSCEQNLNHDAMYWYRQDPGQGLRLIYYSQIVNDFQKGDIAEGYSVSREKKESFPLTVTSAQKNPTAFYLCASSSRWGDSNQPQHFGDGTRLSIL.

Of note for this clone: This same CDR3 is encoded by further DNA sequences in the sample. V and J are TRBV10-3 and TRBJ1-5, with 8 bases that match TRBD1. Germline trimming cut 0 bases from V and 4 bases from J; bases unmatched to any gene: 2. The CDR3 is 15 residues long. Germline V lookup: CDR1 ENHRY, CDR2 SYGVKD. In DNA form, the CDR3 reads TGTGCCATCAGTGAGTCTGGACAGGGAAATCAGCCCCAGCATTTT. As protein: CAISESGQGNQPQHF.

The rearrangement uses TRBV25-1 and TRBJ2-1, with a tentative D call TRBD2 (7 bases). Germline V gives CDR1 MGHDK, CDR2 SYGVNS. There are 17 residues in the CDR3. V shed 3 bases and J shed 6 bases, with 21 bases lying between them. CDR3 DNA sequence: TGTGCCAGCAGTGATCCCCTCGAGGGGGAGGGGTCCAATGAGCAGTTCTTC. Translated, it gives CASSDPLEGEGSNEQFF.

V usage is TRBV27 and J usage is TRBJ2-7; 8 bases match TRBD2. The CDR3 is made up of 16 amino acids. Germline-derived CDR1 and CDR2 are MNHEY and SMNVEV (reference sequence). V shed 2 bases and J 5 bases; nucleotides not matched to a gene: 11. CDR3 protein: CASSLMGAGEEDEQYF. In nucleotides, the CDR3 is TGTGCCAGCAGTTTAATGGGAGCGGGAGAAGAGGACGAGCAGTACTTC.

This clone appeared a few times. The identical CDR3 is also encoded by other nucleotide sequences in the sample. The chain recombines TRBV7-8 with TRBJ1-2; 9 nucleotides agree with TRBD1. CDR3 length equals 14 residues. Germline V lookup: CDR1 SGHVS, CDR2 FQNEAQ. With V trimmed by 5 bases and J by 2 bases, 3 bases remained unmatched. CDR3 sequence reads: CASSLGTGNYGYTF. For the CDR3, the DNA is TGTGCCAGCAGCCTCGGGACAGGGAACTATGGCTACACCTTC.

In this sample, this clone turned up a few times. The CDR3 DNA follows: TGTGCCAGCAGTCCTCAGGACAGGGTCAAAGAGACCCAGTACTTC. Encoded protein: CASSPQDRVKETQYF. This chain uses TRBV21-1 with TRBJ2-5; TRBD1 is the table's D call, not checked against the DNA. TRBV21-1 is deemed a pseudogene. The CDR3 has 15 residues.

The V and J genes are TRBV4-1 and TRBJ2-5, with 14 nucleotides matching TRBD2. The CDR3 runs 16 residues. V shed 4 bases and J 2 bases; nucleotides not matched to a gene: 3. Germline V gene sequence: CDR1 MGHRA, CDR2 YSYEKL. CDR3 sequence reads: CASSRTSGGTQETQYF. CDR3 DNA sequence: TGCGCCAGCAGCCGGACTAGCGGGGGGACACAAGAGACCCAGTACTTC.

V and J are TRBV6-6 and TRBJ2-5, with D maybe TRBD2 (5 bases). The CDR3 sequence is 15 residues long. Germline values: CDR1 MNHNY, CDR2 SVGAGI (reference sequence). V was clipped by 0 bases and J by 2 bases, with 10 bases between them. CDR3 loop: CASSYSAGAQETQYF. CDR3 sequence (DNA): TGTGCCAGCAGTTACTCGGCGGGCGCACAAGAGACCCAGTACTTC.

This chain's CDR3 is CASRTDRGWMNTEAFF. The CDR3 coding sequence is TGTGCCAGTAGAACCGACAGGGGATGGATGAACACTGAAGCTTTCTTT. V and J are TRBV19 and TRBJ1-1; 8 bases fit TRBD1. The CDR3 totals 16 residues. The V gene end was trimmed by 6 bases and the J gene end by 0 bases; junction bases not matched to a gene: 9. Germline CDR1 is LNHDA and CDR2 is SQIVND (reference sequence).

V usage is TRBV5-1 and J usage is TRBJ2-7; D not resolved. The CDR3 consists of 14 residues. Germline CDR1 reads SGHRS; CDR2 reads YFSETQ. V was shortened by 4 bases and J by 6 bases, with 17 bases between the two germline ends. Written as DNA, the CDR3 is TGCGCCAGCAGCCTCGGGTCCCTCGGTCTCGAGCAGTACTTC. Translated, it gives CASSLGSLGLEQYF.

The genes are TRBV29-1 and TRBJ1-1, with no clear D. Trimming pared 6 bases from V and 6 bases from J, leaving 14 bases between. This CDR3 comprises 12 residues. CDR1 and CDR2 from the germline V gene are SQVTM and ANQGSEA. The CDR3 loop is CSVRPPGPEAFF. The DNA for the CDR3 is TGCAGCGTGAGGCCCCCCGGCCCTGAAGCTTTCTTT.

CDR3 sequence: CASSVEKRGADTQYF. CDR3 in DNA: TGTGCCAGCAGCGTAGAGAAGCGGGGGGCAGATACGCAGTATTTT. This sequence joins TRBV9 and TRBJ2-3, with 9 bases aligning to TRBD2. J lost 4 bases, V lost 0 bases, and 3 bases had no gene match. Looked up from germline, CDR1 is SGDLS and CDR2 is YYNGEE. This CDR3 is built from 15 residues. The full variable domain, rest sourced from reference TRBV9 and TRBJ2-3, is DSGVTQTPKHLITATGQRVTLRCSPRSGDLSVYWYQQSLDQGLQFLIQYYNGEERAKGNILERFSAQQFPDLHSELNLSSLELGDSALYFCASSVEKRGADTQYFGPGTRLTVL.

The rearrangement uses TRBV30 and TRBJ1-5; D call uncertain. The V gene lost 0 bases and the J gene lost 4 bases, with 13 bases spanning the gap. Germline CDR1 reads GTSNPN; CDR2 reads SVGIG (reference sequence). The CDR3 totals 15 residues. Here the CDR3 DNA reads TGTGCCTGGAGTGTACAGACACCTCTAAATCAGCCCCAGCATTTT. Protein product: CAWSVQTPLNQPQHF.

V is TRBV5-6 and J is TRBJ1-2; D gene ambiguous. Trimming shortened V by 2 bases and J by 2 bases, and 10 bases separated the two germline ends. The CDR3 loop spans 14 amino acids. Per germline, CDR1 SGHDT and CDR2 YYEEEE. The DNA for the CDR3 is TGTGCCAGCAGCTTTTTGGGCCAGAACTATGGCTACACCTTC. Amino acids: CASSFLGQNYGYTF. The full variable domain, rest sourced from reference TRBV5-6 and TRBJ1-2, is DAGVTQSPTHLIKTRGQQVTLRCSPKSGHDTVSWYQQALGQGPQFIFQYYEEEERQRGNFPDRFSGHQFPNYSSELNVNALLLGDSALYLCASSFLGQNYGYTFGSGTRLTVV.

V is TRBV7-2 and J is TRBJ2-2, with 8 bases fitting TRBD1. Germline CDR1 reads SGHTA; CDR2 reads FQGNSA. V shed 4 bases, J shed 4 bases, and the junction held 5 bases outside the gene matches. The CDR3 runs to 15 residues. This chain's CDR3 is CASSYQGALTGELFF. The CDR3 coding sequence is TGTGCCAGCAGCTACCAGGGGGCCCTCACCGGGGAGCTGTTTTTT.

V usage is TRBV6-6 and J usage is TRBJ2-7; D is perhaps TRBD2 (7 bases). V was shortened by 6 bases and J by 3 bases, with 15 bases between the two germline ends. The CDR3 is 14 residues long. CDR1 is MNHNY, CDR2 SVGAGI, per germline (reference sequence). CDR3 loop: CASSPRGANYEQYF. The CDR3 bases are TGTGCCAGCAGCCCCCGGGGGGCGAACTACGAGCAGTACTTC.

The chain carries TRBV13 and TRBJ2-3; 11 bases agree with TRBD1. CDR1 is PRHDT, CDR2 FYEKMQ, per germline (reference sequence). J lost 3 bases, V lost 4 bases, and 6 bases had no gene match. The length of the CDR3 is 16 residues. The CDR3 nucleotides read TGTGCCAGCAGCTGGGGACAGGGGGTTGGTACAGATACGCAGTATTTT. Its protein is CASSWGQGVGTDTQYF.

The sample holds one count of this clone. V gene TRBV9 combines with J gene TRBJ2-2; 9 bases map to TRBD1. Germline-derived CDR1 and CDR2 are SGDLS and YYNGEE. There are 16 residues in the CDR3. Unmatched junction bases numbered 7, after V lost 3 bases and J lost 4 bases. The CDR3 sequence is CASSEQGARTTGELFF. The CDR3 DNA reads TGTGCCAGCAGCGAACAGGGGGCGCGGACCACCGGGGAGCTGTTTTTT.